This T cell receptor (beta chain) was retrieved from a study of cytomegalovirus exposure and HLA in healthy donors. This clone was seen only a few times. PCR used 60 Vbeta primers and 13 Jbeta primers. The protocol was immunoSEQ multiplex PCR, while the TCRdb copy is restricted to in-frame clones and leaves out a portion. The sample lists about 120,000 clones, 76% occurring once. Unmatched junction bases numbered 10, after V lost 5 bases and J lost 6 bases. CDR1 is SGHRS and CDR2 is YFSETQ in the germline V gene. CDR3 length: 15 amino acids. What was sequenced was PBMCs. The clonotype originates from a woman aged 35 to 49 in good health and CMV-seropositive. This sequence joins TRBV5-1 and TRBJ2-1, with 8 bases fitting TRBD2. DNA of the CDR3: TGCGCCAGCAGGCTCGGCTTAGCGGGGTCCAATGAGCAGTTCTTC. Residues: CASRLGLAGSNEQFF.